These T cell receptor beta chains were read from a single sample in a study of blood T cell repertoires in COVID-19. Profiling relied on immunoSEQ multiplex PCR, and the TCRdb table lists in-frame clones only, not all of them. The table has about 270,000 clones, 85% to 90% seen once. Sequencing was performed on PBMCs or T cells enriched from blood (not recorded which). These receptors were obtained from a young woman with acute COVID-19. Each CDR3 is given with its conserved first and last residue. The order of the fields is V gene, D gene, J gene, clone size, CDR3 DNA, CDR3 protein. D genes are given only for firm matches. The size entry is marked missing in some rows and otherwise reads once, few, many or a size class.

v_call: TRBV28
d_call: -
j_call: TRBJ1-2
clone_size: -
cdr3_nt: TGTGCCAGCAGCCCAGAGGCTGTCGGGGGCTACACCTTC
cdr3_aa: CASSPEAVGGYTF

v_call: TRBV27
d_call: -
j_call: TRBJ2-7
clone_size: -
cdr3_nt: TGTGCCAGCAGTTTGGTCCAGGGGTCCCCTTTAGGGCAGTACTTC
cdr3_aa: CASSLVQGSPLGQYF

v_call: TRBV5-1
d_call: -
j_call: TRBJ2-3
clone_size: -
cdr3_nt: TGCGCCAGCAGCTTAGGGGTTGAAACTAGCACAGATACGCAGTATTTT
cdr3_aa: CASSLGVETSTDTQYF

v_call: TRBV28
d_call: -
j_call: TRBJ1-4
clone_size: -
cdr3_nt: TGTGCCAGCAGTACCGGTGGTAATGAAAAACTGTTTTTT
cdr3_aa: CASSTGGNEKLFF

v_call: TRBV3-1/TRBV3-2
d_call: TRBD1
j_call: TRBJ1-1
clone_size: few
cdr3_nt: TGTGCCAGCAGCTCGTTAGGGACAGCCACTGAAGCTTTCTTT
cdr3_aa: CASSSLGTATEAFF

v_call: TRBV15
d_call: -
j_call: TRBJ2-3
clone_size: -
cdr3_nt: TGTGCCACCAGCAGGGGAGGCGATACGCAGTATTTT
cdr3_aa: CATSRGGDTQYF

v_call: TRBV2
d_call: TRBD1
j_call: TRBJ2-1
clone_size: -
cdr3_nt: TGTGCCAGCAGCCCGGGGACAGGGAGCAATGAGCAGTTCTTC
cdr3_aa: CASSPGTGSNEQFF

v_call: TRBV27
d_call: -
j_call: TRBJ2-1
clone_size: -
cdr3_nt: TGTGCCAGCAGTTTTGGGAGTGAATACAATGAGCAGTTCTTC
cdr3_aa: CASSFGSEYNEQFF

v_call: TRBV2
d_call: -
j_call: TRBJ1-1
clone_size: -
cdr3_nt: TGTGCCAGCAGTGAAGAATTCAGGCAAGCTTTCTTT
cdr3_aa: CASSEEFRQAFF

v_call: TRBV27
d_call: -
j_call: TRBJ2-1
clone_size: -
cdr3_nt: TGTGCCAGCAGTTTCTCCGCCCAAATTGCTAGTAGCAATGAGCAGTTCTTC
cdr3_aa: CASSFSAQIASSNEQFF

v_call: TRBV7-9
d_call: -
j_call: TRBJ1-6
clone_size: -
cdr3_nt: TGTGCCAGCAGCTTCGGGCAGGGGTATTCACCCCTCCACTTT
cdr3_aa: CASSFGQGYSPLHF

v_call: TRBV19
d_call: TRBD2
j_call: TRBJ2-1
clone_size: -
cdr3_nt: TGTGCCAGCGACAAATATGGGGCACGGGGGGATGAGCAGTTCTTC
cdr3_aa: CASDKYGARGDEQFF

v_call: TRBV6-6
d_call: -
j_call: TRBJ2-7
clone_size: once
cdr3_nt: TGTGCCAGCAGTTTTCGACAGGAGGTTCCCCACGAGCAGTACTTC
cdr3_aa: CASSFRQEVPHEQYF

v_call: TRBV19
d_call: TRBD1
j_call: TRBJ1-4
clone_size: -
cdr3_nt: TGTGCCAGTAGTATTCGGGGACAGACTGCAACTAATGAAAAACTGTTTTTT
cdr3_aa: CASSIRGQTATNEKLFF

v_call: TRBV3-1/TRBV3-2
d_call: -
j_call: TRBJ1-6
clone_size: -
cdr3_nt: TGTGCCAGCAGCCAAGATTCTGCCAGGGCAGTTGATTCACCCCTCCACTTT
cdr3_aa: CASSQDSARAVDSPLHF